Listed below are T cell receptor beta chains from one sample, sequenced in a study of T-cell reconstitution after alpha-beta-depleted transplantation in children. TCRdb re-called the PCR reads through MiXCR, storing one row per CDR3 protein. The sample yields 610,000 or so distinct CDR3 sequences, 25% to 30% seen once. Sample: PBMCs, taken before TCRalphabeta/CD19-depleted stem cell transplant. These receptors originate from a boy younger than two with Wiskott-Aldrich syndrome, due to receive a stem cell transplant. CDR3s include the opening cysteine and the closing phenylalanine or tryptophan. The D gene is left open where the match is weak.

>TRBV15|16|TRBJ2-7|NA
CATSSAYRTANYEQYF
>TRBV11-2|14|TRBJ1-4|NA
CASSWRPSNEKLFF
>TRBV7-2|17|TRBJ2-7|NA
CASSFRQGLLSSYEQYF
>TRBV7-6|18|TRBJ2-2|NA
CASSLSVLAGEGAGELFF
>TRBV9|15|TRBJ1-6|NA
CASSVGGADNSPLHF
>TRBV12-3/TRBV12-4|15|TRBJ2-2|NA
CASSLFPEGTGELFF
>TRBV30|14|TRBJ2-7|TRBD1
CAWSDWDRGYEQYF
>TRBV12-3/TRBV12-4|13|TRBJ2-3|NA
CASSKMGTDTQYF
>TRBV4-1|18|TRBJ2-1|TRBD2
CASSQDRLAGFSYNEQFF
>TRBV6-5|15|TRBJ1-4|NA
CASSYTQAYNEKLFF
>TRBV20-1|16|TRBJ2-7|NA
CSARDPTGRSGYEQYF
>TRBV14|16|TRBJ2-3|NA
CASSQAVRLTTDTQYF
>TRBV6-5|14|TRBJ2-1|NA
CASRHSYSYNEQFF
>TRBV29-1|14|TRBJ2-5|NA
CSVEEFQRKETQYF
>TRBV7-2|15|TRBJ2-3|TRBD2
CASSEIAGRTDTQYF
>TRBV12-3/TRBV12-4|12|TRBJ2-7|NA
CASTLEPYEQYF
>TRBV12-3/TRBV12-4|14|TRBJ2-2|NA
CASRDSGGAGELFF
>TRBV12-3/TRBV12-4|15|TRBJ2-3|NA
CASSAEARGTDTQYF
>TRBV29-1|15|TRBJ2-1|TRBD2
CSVAGTSGSYNEQFF
>TRBV12-3/TRBV12-4|15|TRBJ2-7|TRBD2
CASSLAGGPRREQYF
>TRBV28|14|TRBJ1-1|NA
CASSSGRRGYEAFF
>TRBV9|16|TRBJ2-1|NA
CASSVGGLYRNNEQFF
>TRBV3-1|13|TRBJ1-2|NA
CASSHSLDYGYTF
>TRBV2|13|TRBJ2-5|NA
CASSGGQKETQYF
>TRBV15|13|TRBJ2-7|NA
CATSRDHVYEQYF
>TRBV5-1|11|TRBJ2-5|NA
CASHYRETQYF
>TRBV6-1|15|TRBJ1-4|NA
CASRLTEATNEKLFF
>TRBV5-5|16|TRBJ2-1|TRBD2
CASSGGLAVTYNEQFF
>TRBV20-1|14|TRBJ1-4|NA
CSARWGATNEKLFF
>TRBV10-3|17|TRBJ2-1|TRBD2
CAISESASGRSYNEQFF
>TRBV20-1|12|TRBJ1-4|TRBD1
CSAGTGGAQLFF
>TRBV5-1|16|TRBJ1-4|NA
CASSLAGGTTNEKLFF
>TRBV5-1|16|TRBJ2-7|TRBD2
CASSLDTSGITYEQYF
>TRBV5-4|13|TRBJ2-1|TRBD2
CASSWLAESNQFF
>TRBV27|17|TRBJ2-1|NA
CASSPRTGLDPYNEQFF